A selection of T cell receptor beta chains follows, all from one sample in a study of shared clonotypes between healthy human individuals. Sequencing used immunoSEQ multiplex PCR; TCRdb keeps in-frame clones, though not all of them. The sample shows around 440,000 clones, 60% to 80% of them seen only once. Sample: PBMCs. These receptors all stem from a woman aged 40-49 years in good health. Some clones in this sample may be carry-over from other donors' samples. CDR3s include the opening cysteine and the closing phenylalanine or tryptophan.

v_gene,CDR3aa
TRBV2,CASSVAGNTIYF
TRBV7-7,CASSPTGVENEQYF
TRBV7-2,CASSQGYMNQPQHF
TRBV5-1,CASSLVASGNTLEQFF
TRBV6-6,CASSFVDQPQHF
TRBV7-9,CASSPTGAYGYTF
TRBV7-9,CASSQGEGEYAEQYF
TRBV7-2,CASSLVSSAEAFF
TRBV29-1,CSVGLGQAYEQYF
TRBV6-4,CASSDSTQGSNEQFF
TRBV27,CASSLGPPRGGGETQYF
TRBV28,CASSLNQPQHF
TRBV7-2,CASSHQGGWGYTF
TRBV28,CASSFIDYGYTF
TRBV7-2,CASSPLVGVPDTQYF
TRBV2,CASSEYGQNQETQYF
TRBV5-1,CASSLQTRGEQYF
TRBV7-6,CASSLSRDSAYEQYF
TRBV29-1,CSVSNSVSSEQYF
TRBV30,CARREPANTGELFF